This T cell receptor (beta chain) comes out of a study of cytomegalovirus exposure and HLA in healthy donors. Study details: Genotyping showed 81% of 300 to 450 donors falling in the Caucasian-associated ancestry cluster.

Note on this clone: Its specificity is not known.

CDR3 size: 15 residues. Trimming pared 7 bases from V and 2 bases from J, leaving 18 bases between. Germline lookup yields CDR1 SGHVS and CDR2 FQNEAQ. Whole-study findings and limits: Being productive about 90% or about 30% of the time was typical of most TCR beta V segments in an earlier analysis.

PCR was performed using 60 Vbeta and 13 Jbeta primers. Clones were read by immunoSEQ multiplex PCR, and TCRdb kept only the in-frame ones, dropping some. Of roughly 160,000 clones in the sample, around three quarters are singletons; the top ten hold approximately 2.1%. The V call is TRBV7-8, the J call TRBJ2-7; weak D call: TRBD2 (7 bases). The sequence derives from a man aged 50-59 years in good health and CMV-seropositive. The sequencing sample was made of PBMCs. The DNA for the CDR3 is TGTGCCAGCATCCCGCTGGGGGGGGCCGCCTACGAGCAGTACTTC. Its protein is CASIPLGGAAYEQYF.